These 9 T cell receptor beta chains came from one sample sequenced in a study of T-cell reconstitution after alpha-beta-depleted transplantation in children. Construction of the TCRbeta library involved unique molecular identifiers. Via MiXCR, TCRdb re-called the PCR reads, giving one row per CDR3 protein. This table holds roughly 350,000 distinct CDR3 sequences, 10% found once. The input for sequencing was PBMCs from the stem cell graft donor, taken from the stem cell graft. All receptors derive from a human donor who donated a stem cell graft to a child with acute lymphoblastic leukemia.

This clonotype was recorded a few times. The chain has TRBV18 and TRBJ2-7, with 9 nucleotides matching TRBD2. V was clipped by 0 bases and J by 1 base; unmatched bases: 4. This CDR3 has 16 amino acids. Germline lookup yields CDR1 KGHSH and CDR2 LQKENI. The CDR3 nucleotides are TGTGCCAGCTCACCACCCACTAGCGGGTGGTCCTACGAGCAGTACTTC. It yields the protein CASSPPTSGWSYEQYF.

This clonotype has just a few counts. CDR3 in DNA: TGCAGTGCTAGAAGGCTAGCGGGAGTCACAGATACGCAGTATTTT. The encoded protein is CSARRLAGVTDTQYF. This rearrangement joins TRBV20-1 to TRBJ2-3; the match to TRBD2 covers 10 bases. V lost 2 bases, J lost 2 bases, and 4 bases stayed unmatched. The CDR3 length is 15 residues. Germline V CDR1 and CDR2: DFQATT, SNEGSKA (reference sequence).

Only a few counts were recorded for this clonotype. The chain couples TRBV7-2 to TRBJ2-5; D is tentatively TRBD1 or TRBD2 (5 bases each). The V end was cut by 3 bases, the J end by 1 base, with 12 bases between. The CDR3 is 15 residues long. The germline V gene encodes CDR1 SGHTA and CDR2 FQGNSA. The CDR3 DNA sequence: TGTGCCAGCAGCTTTCTGAGGGGTGGCCAAGAGACCCAGTACTTC. As protein: CASSFLRGGQETQYF.

V is TRBV20-1 and J is TRBJ2-1; 9 nucleotides line up with TRBD2. J lost 14 bases, V lost 3 bases, and 17 bases had no gene match. The CDR3 extends over 15 amino acids. From germline, CDR1 is DFQATT and CDR2 SNEGSKA (reference sequence). DNA of the CDR3: TGCAGTGCTAGCCCGACCTCTAGCGGGACCGCTTCGGAGTTCTTC. It translates to CSASPTSSGTASEFF.

This clonotype was counted many times. The chain links TRBV6-1 to TRBJ2-1; 12 positions match TRBD2. CDR1 is MNHNS, CDR2 SASEGT, per germline. CDR3 length: 15 residues. Unmatched junction bases numbered 4, after V lost 2 bases and J lost 8 bases. CDR3 coding DNA: TGTGCCAGCAGTGAACTAGCGGGAGGGCCGCATGAGCAGTTCTTC. Residues: CASSELAGGPHEQFF.

This clonotype was seen only a few times. The chain recombines TRBV5-1 with TRBJ1-1; 9 bases are a match to TRBD1. With V trimmed by 4 bases and J by 5 bases, 9 bases remained unmatched. The germline CDR1 and CDR2 sequences are SGHRS and YFSETQ. The CDR3 has 15 residues. CDR3 amino acids: CASSPQGAGNTEAFF. Here the CDR3 DNA reads TGCGCCAGCAGCCCACAGGGGGCAGGAAATACTGAAGCTTTCTTT.

This clonotype was detected a few times. The chain links TRBV7-2 to TRBJ2-1; TRBD2 aligns across 14 bases. Germline V CDR1 and CDR2: SGHTA, FQGNSA. With V trimmed by 4 bases and J by 12 bases, 11 bases remained unmatched. This CDR3 contains 16 residues. DNA of the CDR3: TGTGCCAGCAGCTCCGCCGGGACTAGCGGGAGTACGGGGCAGTTCTTC. It is translated as CASSSAGTSGSTGQFF.

The V gene is TRBV5-1, the J gene TRBJ2-3; D remains ambiguous. The CDR3 spans 14 residues. CDR1 and CDR2 (germline): SGHRS, YFSETQ. Trimming took off 2 bases at V and 2 bases at J, with 9 bases between the two ends. CDR3 in amino acids: CASSLLSPTDTQYF. DNA of the CDR3: TGCGCCAGCAGCTTATTATCGCCCACAGATACGCAGTATTTT.

This clonotype was recorded many times. This chain connects TRBV9 to TRBJ2-1; TRBD2 might be the D (5 bases). CDR3 length: 15 amino acids. Per germline, CDR1 SGDLS and CDR2 YYNGEE. The V end lost 3 bases, the J end lost 3 bases, and 13 bases lay between the germline ends. Here the CDR3 reads CASSASGAIYNEQFF. The DNA for the CDR3 is TGTGCCAGCAGCGCGAGCGGAGCGATCTACAATGAGCAGTTCTTC.